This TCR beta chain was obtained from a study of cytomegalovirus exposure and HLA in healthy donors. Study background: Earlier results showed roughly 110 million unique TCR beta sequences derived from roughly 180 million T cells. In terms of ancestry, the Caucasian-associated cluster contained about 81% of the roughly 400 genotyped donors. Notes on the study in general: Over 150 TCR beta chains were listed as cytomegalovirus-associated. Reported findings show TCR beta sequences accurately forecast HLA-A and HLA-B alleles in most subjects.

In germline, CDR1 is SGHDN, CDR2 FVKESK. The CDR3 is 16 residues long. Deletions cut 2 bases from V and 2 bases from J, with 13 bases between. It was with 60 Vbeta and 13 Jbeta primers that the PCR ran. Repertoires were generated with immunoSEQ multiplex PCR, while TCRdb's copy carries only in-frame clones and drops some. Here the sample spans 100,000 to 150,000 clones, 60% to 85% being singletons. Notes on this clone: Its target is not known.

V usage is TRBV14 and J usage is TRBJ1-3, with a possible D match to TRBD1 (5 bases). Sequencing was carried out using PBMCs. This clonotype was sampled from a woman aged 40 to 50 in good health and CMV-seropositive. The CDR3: CASSQRPGLTGNTIYF. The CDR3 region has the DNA TGTGCCAGCAGCCAAAGGCCGGGACTGACTGGAAACACCATATATTTT.